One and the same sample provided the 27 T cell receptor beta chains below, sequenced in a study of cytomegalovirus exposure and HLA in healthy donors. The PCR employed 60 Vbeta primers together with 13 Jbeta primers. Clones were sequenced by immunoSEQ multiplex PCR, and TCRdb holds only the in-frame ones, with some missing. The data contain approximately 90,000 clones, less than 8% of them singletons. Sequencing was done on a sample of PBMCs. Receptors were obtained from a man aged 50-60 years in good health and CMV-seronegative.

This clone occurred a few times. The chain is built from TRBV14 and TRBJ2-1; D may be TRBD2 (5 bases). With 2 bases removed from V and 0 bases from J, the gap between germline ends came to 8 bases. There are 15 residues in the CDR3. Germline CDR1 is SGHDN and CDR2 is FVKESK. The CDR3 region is CASSQSGSSYNEQFF. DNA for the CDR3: TGTGCCAGCAGCCAATCGGGGAGCTCCTACAATGAGCAGTTCTTC.

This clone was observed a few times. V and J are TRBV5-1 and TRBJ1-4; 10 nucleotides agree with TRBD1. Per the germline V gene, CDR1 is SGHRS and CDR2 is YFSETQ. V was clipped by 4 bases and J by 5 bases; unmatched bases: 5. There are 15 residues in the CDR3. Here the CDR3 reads CASSRPGQGNEKLFF. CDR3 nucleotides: TGCGCCAGCAGCCGACCGGGACAGGGGAATGAAAAACTGTTTTTT.

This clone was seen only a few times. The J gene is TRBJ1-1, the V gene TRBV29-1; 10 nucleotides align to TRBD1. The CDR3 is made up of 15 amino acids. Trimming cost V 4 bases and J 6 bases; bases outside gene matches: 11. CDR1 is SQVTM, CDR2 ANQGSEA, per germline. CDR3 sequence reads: CSVVVETGGGPEAFF. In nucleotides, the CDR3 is TGCAGCGTTGTGGTAGAGACAGGGGGCGGCCCTGAAGCTTTCTTT.

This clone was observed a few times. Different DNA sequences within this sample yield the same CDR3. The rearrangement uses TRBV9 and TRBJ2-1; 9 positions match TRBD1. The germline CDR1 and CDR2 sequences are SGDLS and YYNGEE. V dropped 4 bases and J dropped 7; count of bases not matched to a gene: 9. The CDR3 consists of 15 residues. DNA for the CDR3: TGTGCCAGCAGCCCATCATGGGACAGGGATAATGAGCAGTTCTTC. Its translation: CASSPSWDRDNEQFF.

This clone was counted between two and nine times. CDR3 amino acids: CASSLGLAGGPSSYNEQFF. CDR3 nucleotides: TGCGCCAGCAGCTTGGGGCTAGCGGGGGGTCCTAGCTCCTACAATGAGCAGTTCTTC. This chain joins TRBV5-1 and TRBJ2-1; 11 nucleotides align to TRBD2. J was trimmed by 0 bases and V by 0 bases; bases with no gene match: 8. CDR1 and CDR2 from the germline V gene are SGHRS and YFSETQ. The CDR3 covers 19 residues.

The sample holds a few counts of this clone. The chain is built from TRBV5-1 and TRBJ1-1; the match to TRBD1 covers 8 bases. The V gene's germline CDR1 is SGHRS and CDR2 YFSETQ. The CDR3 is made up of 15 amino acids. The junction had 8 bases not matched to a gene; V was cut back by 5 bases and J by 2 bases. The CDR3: CASRGQETLNTEAFF. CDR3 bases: TGCGCCAGCAGGGGACAGGAGACCTTAAACACTGAAGCTTTCTTT.

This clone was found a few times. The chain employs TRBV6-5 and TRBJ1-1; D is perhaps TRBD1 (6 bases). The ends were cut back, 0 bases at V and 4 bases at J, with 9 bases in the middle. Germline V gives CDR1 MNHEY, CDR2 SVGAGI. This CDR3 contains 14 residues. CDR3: CASSYSRGGTEAFF. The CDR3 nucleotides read TGTGCCAGCAGTTACTCGAGAGGGGGCACTGAAGCTTTCTTT.

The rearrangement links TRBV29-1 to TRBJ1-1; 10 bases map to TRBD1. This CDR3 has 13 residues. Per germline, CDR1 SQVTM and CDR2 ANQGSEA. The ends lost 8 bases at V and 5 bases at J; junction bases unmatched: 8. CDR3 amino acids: CSIDRGRGTEAFF. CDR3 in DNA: TGCAGCATCGACAGGGGGCGAGGAACTGAAGCTTTCTTT.

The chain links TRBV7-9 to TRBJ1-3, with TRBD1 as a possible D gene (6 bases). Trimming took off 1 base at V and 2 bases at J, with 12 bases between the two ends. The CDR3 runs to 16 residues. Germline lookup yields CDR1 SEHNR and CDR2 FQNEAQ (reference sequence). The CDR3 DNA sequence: TGTGCCAGCAGCTTAGGGGTCCAGGGGACTGGAAACACCATATATTTT. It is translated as CASSLGVQGTGNTIYF.

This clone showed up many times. The CDR3 protein is CASSLQGAGDGYTF. The CDR3 DNA sequence: TGTGCCAGCAGTCTACAGGGGGCGGGGGATGGCTACACCTTC. This chain connects TRBV6-1 to TRBJ1-2; 9 bases agree with TRBD1. Germline CDR1 reads MNHNS; CDR2 reads SASEGT. V shed 5 bases and J 6 bases; nucleotides not matched to a gene: 7. The CDR3 length is 14 residues.

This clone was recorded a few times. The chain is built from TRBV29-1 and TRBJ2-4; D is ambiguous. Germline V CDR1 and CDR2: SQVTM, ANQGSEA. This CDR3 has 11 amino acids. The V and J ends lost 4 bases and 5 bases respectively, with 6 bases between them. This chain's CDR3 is CSVGAENIQYF. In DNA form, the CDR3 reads TGCAGCGTTGGCGCGGAAAACATTCAGTACTTC.

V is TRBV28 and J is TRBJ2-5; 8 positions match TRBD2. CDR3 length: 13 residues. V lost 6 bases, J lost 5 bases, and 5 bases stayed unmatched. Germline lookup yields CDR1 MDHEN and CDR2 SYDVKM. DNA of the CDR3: TGTGCCAGCAGCTCGGGGGGGATGGAGACCCAGTACTTC. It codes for CASSSGGMETQYF.

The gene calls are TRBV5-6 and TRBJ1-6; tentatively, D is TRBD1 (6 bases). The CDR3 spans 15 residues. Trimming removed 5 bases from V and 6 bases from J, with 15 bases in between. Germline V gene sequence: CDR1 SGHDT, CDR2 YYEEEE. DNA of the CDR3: TGTGCCAGCAGTAATTGGGGGGGCCTTAATTCACCCCTCCACTTT. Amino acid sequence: CASSNWGGLNSPLHF.

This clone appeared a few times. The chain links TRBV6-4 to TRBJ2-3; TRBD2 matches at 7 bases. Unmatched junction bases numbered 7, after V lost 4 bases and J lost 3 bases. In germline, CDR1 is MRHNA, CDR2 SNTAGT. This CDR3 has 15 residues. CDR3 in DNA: TGTGCCAGCAGTGTCAGCGGGATGGGTACAGATACGCAGTATTTT. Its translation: CASSVSGMGTDTQYF.

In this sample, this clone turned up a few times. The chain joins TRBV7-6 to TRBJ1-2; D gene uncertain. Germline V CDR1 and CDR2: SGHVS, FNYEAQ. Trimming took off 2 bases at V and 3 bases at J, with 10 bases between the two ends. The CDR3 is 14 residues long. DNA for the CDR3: TGTGCCAGCAGCTTAATGCCGGGAGACTATGGCTACACCTTC. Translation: CASSLMPGDYGYTF.

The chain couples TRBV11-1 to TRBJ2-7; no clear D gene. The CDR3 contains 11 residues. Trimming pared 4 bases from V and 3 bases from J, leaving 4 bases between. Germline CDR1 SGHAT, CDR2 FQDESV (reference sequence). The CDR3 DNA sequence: TGTGCCAGCAGCTCGAGCTACGAGCAGTACTTC. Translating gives CASSSSYEQYF. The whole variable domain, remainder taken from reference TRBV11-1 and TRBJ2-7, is EAEVAQSPRYKITEKSQAVAFWCDPISGHATLYWYRQILGQGPELLVQFQDESVVDDSQLPKDRFSAERLKGVDSTLKIQPAELGDSAMYLCASSSSYEQYFGPGTRLTVT.

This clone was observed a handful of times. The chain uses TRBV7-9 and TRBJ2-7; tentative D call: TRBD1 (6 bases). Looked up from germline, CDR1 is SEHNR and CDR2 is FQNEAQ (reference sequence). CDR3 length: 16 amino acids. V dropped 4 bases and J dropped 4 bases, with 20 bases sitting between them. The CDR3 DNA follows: TGTGCCAGCAGCTCTTTACAGGGCGAGCGCGAGTACGAGCAGTACTTC. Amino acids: CASSSLQGEREYEQYF.

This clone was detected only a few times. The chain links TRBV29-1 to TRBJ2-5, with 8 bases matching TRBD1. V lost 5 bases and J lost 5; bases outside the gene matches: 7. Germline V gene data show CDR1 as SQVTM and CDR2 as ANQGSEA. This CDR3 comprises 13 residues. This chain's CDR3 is CSVSGQGGETQYF. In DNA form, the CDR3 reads TGCAGCGTTTCCGGACAGGGTGGGGAGACCCAGTACTTC.

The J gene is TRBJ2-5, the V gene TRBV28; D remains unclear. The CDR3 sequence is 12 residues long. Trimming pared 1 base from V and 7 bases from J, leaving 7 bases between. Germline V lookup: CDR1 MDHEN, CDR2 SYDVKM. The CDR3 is CASSLFSGTQYF. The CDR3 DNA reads TGTGCCAGCAGTTTATTTAGTGGGACCCAGTACTTC. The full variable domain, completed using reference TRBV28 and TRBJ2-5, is DVKVTQSSRYLVKRTGEKVFLECVQDMDHENMFWYRQDPGLGLRLIYFSYDVKMKEKGDIPEGYSVSREKKERFSLILESASTNQTSMYLCASSLFSGTQYFGPGTRLLVL.

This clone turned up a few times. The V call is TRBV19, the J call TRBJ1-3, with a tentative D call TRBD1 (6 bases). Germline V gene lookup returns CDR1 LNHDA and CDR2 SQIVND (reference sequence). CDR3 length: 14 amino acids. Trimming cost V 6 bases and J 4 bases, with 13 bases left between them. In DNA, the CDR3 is TGTGCCAGTAGAACTACAGGGAACGGAAACACCATATATTTT. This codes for CASRTTGNGNTIYF.

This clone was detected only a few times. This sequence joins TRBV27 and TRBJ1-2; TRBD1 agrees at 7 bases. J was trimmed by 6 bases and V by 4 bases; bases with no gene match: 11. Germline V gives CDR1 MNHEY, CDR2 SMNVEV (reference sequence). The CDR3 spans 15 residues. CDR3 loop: CASSYIRAGGDGYTF. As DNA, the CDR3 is TGTGCCAGCAGTTATATTAGGGCAGGGGGAGATGGCTACACCTTC.

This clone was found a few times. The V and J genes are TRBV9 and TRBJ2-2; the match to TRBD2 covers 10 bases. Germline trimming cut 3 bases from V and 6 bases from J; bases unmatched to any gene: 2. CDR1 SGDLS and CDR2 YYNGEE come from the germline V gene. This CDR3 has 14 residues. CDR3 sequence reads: CASSAGTSAGELFF. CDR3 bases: TGTGCCAGCAGCGCCGGGACTAGCGCCGGGGAGCTGTTTTTT.

In DNA, the CDR3 is TGTGCCAGCAGTGAAGGGACAGGAGGACATATAGACTATGGCTACACCTTC. Translation: CASSEGTGGHIDYGYTF. The chain joins TRBV6-1 to TRBJ1-2; 7 nucleotides align to TRBD1. Trimming removed 1 base from V and 3 bases from J; junction bases left unmatched: 11. The CDR3 is 17 amino acids. Looked up from germline, CDR1 is MNHNS and CDR2 is SASEGT.

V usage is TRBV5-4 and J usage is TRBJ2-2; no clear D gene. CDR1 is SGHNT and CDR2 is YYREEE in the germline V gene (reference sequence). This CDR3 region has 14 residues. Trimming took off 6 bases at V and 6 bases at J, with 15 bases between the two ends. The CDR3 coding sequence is TGTGCCAGCACCCTAGATGCGGCTGCCGGGGAGCTGTTTTTT. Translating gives CASTLDAAAGELFF.

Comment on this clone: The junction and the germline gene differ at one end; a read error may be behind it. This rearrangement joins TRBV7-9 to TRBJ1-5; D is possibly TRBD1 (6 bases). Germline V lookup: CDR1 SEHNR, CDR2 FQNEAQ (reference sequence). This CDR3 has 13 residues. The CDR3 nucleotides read TGTGCCAGAAGCCGACAGGAGAATCAGCACCAGCATTTT. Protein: CARSRQENQHQHF.

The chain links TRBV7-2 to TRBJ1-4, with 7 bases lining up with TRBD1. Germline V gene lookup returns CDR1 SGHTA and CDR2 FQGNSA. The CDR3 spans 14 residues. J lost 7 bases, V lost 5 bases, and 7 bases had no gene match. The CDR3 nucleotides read TGTGCCAGCAGCACACAGGGGCAGGGTGAAAAACTGTTTTTT. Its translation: CASSTQGQGEKLFF.

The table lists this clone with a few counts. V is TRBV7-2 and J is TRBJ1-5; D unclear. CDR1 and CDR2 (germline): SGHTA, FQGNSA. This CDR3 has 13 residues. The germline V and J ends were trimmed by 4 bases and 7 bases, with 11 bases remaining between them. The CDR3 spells CASSSDWSQPQHF. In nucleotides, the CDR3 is TGTGCCAGCAGCTCGGACTGGTCCCAGCCCCAGCATTTT.